This TCR beta chain stems from a study of Tregs in tolerant kidney transplant recipients. Unstimulated Tregs (CD4+CD25+CD127-) and CD4+CD25- non-Tregs were sorted from PBMCs. V dropped 4 bases and J dropped 1 base, with 16 bases sitting between them. Looked up from germline, CDR1 is GTSNPN and CDR2 is SVGIG (reference sequence). This CDR3 has 15 amino acids. Only in-frame clones appear in the TCRdb table, and some are missing; sequencing was by immunoSEQ multiplex PCR. The repertoire holds some 70,000 clones, with more than 90% as singletons. In its sample, this clone was seen a few times. The antigen is undetermined. Study conclusions and caveats: Tregs expanded with activated donor B cells seemed most donor-specific. The small number of patients limits these findings pending further validation.

The chain has TRBV30 and TRBJ2-5, with D tentatively TRBD2 (6 bases). The source of this sequence is a human donor who received a combined kidney and bone marrow transplant. The sample was CD8+ T cells from blood, taken before the transplant. The CDR3 here is CAWTPGESLQETQYF. The CDR3 bases are TGTGCCTGGACCCCGGGAGAATCACTCCAAGAGACCCAGTACTTC.